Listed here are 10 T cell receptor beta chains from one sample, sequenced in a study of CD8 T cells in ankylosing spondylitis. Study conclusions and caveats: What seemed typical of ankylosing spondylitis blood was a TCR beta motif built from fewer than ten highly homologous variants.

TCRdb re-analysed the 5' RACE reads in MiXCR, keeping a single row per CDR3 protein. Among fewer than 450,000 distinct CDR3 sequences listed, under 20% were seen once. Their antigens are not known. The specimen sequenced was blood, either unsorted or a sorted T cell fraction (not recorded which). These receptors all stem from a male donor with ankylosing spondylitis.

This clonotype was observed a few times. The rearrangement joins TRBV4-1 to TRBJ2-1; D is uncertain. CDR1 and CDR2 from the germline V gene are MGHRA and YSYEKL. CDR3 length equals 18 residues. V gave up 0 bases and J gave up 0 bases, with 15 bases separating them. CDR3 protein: CASSQDPWGKSSYNEQFF. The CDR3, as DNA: TGCGCCAGCAGCCAAGATCCTTGGGGAAAGAGCTCCTACAATGAGCAGTTCTTC.

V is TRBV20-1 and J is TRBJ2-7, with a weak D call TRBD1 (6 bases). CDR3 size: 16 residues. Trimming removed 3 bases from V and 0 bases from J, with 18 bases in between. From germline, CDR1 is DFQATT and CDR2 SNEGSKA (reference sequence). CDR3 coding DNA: TGCAGTGCTAGTACCCCCGGGACATCGAGCTCCTACGAGCAGTACTTC. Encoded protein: CSASTPGTSSSYEQYF.

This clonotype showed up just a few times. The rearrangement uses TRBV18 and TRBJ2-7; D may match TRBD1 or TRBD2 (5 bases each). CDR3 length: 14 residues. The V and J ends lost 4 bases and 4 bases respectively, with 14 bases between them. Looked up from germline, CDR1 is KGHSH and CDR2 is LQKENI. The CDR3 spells CASSLQPGPYEQYF. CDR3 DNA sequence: TGTGCCAGCTCACTCCAGCCGGGACCGTACGAGCAGTACTTC.

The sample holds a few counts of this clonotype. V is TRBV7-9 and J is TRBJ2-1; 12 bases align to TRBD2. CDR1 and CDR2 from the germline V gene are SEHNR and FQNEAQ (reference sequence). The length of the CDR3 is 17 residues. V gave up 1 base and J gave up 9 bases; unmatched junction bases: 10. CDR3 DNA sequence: TGTGCCAGCAGCTTAGGAGTCGGACTAGCGGGATATATTGAGCAGTTCTTC. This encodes CASSLGVGLAGYIEQFF.

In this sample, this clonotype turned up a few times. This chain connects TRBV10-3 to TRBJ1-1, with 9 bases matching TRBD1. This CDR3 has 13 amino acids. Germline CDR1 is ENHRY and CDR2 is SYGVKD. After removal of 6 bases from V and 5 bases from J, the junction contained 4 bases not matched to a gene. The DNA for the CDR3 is TGTGCCATCAGGCGACAGGGGGGTACTGAAGCTTTCTTT. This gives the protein CAIRRQGGTEAFF.

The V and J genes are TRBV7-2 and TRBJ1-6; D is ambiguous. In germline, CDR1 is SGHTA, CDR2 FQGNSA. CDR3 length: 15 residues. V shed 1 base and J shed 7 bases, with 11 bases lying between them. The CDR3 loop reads CASSLGTGVNSPLHF. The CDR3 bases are TGTGCCAGCAGCTTAGGAACCGGGGTCAATTCACCCCTCCACTTT.

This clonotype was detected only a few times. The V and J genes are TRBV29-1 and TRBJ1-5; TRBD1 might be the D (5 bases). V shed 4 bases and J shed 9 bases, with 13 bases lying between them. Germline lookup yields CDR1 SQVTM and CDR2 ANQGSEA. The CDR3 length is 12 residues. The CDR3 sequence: CSVARGAGPQHF. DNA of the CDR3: TGCAGCGTTGCCCGGGGCGCGGGGCCCCAGCATTTT.

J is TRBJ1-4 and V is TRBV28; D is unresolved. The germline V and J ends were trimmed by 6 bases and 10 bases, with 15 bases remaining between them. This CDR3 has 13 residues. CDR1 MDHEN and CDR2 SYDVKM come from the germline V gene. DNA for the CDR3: TGTGCCAGCAGCACTGGAGGCCCAGTAAAACTGTTTTTT. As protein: CASSTGGPVKLFF.

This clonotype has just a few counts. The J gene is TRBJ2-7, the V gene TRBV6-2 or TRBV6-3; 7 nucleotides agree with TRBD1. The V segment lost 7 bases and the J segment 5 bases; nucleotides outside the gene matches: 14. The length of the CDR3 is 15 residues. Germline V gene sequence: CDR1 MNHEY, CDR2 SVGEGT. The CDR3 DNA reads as TGTGCCAGCACCCCCAAGGGTCTGGGACAGCACGAGCAGTACTTC. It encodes CASTPKGLGQHEQYF.

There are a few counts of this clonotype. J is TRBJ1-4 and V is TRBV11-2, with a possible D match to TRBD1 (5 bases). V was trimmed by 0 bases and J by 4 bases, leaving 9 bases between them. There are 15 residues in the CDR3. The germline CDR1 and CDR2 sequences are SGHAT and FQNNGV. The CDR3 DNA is TGTGCCAGCAGCTTAGACTCAGGGATTAATGAAAAACTGTTTTTT. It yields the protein CASSLDSGINEKLFF.